The rows below give T cell receptor beta chains drawn from one sample of a study of cytomegalovirus exposure and HLA in healthy donors. Profiled with immunoSEQ multiplex PCR; TCRdb holds only in-frame clones, not every one. The sample holds 80,000 to 130,000 clones; 79% are singletons and the top ten take around 4%. The sequencing input was PBMCs. The receptors stem from a female donor in good health and CMV-seropositive. Each CDR3 is given with its conserved first and last residue. A D gene is named only where the DNA matches it firmly. The size of a clone is reported for some rows only, either as once, few or many, or as a class for expanded clones.

TRBJ1-1	-	-	TRBV4-3	CASSLHFGGNTEAFF	TGCGCCAGCAGCCTTCACTTCGGGGGGAACACTGAAGCTTTCTTT
TRBJ2-3	TRBD2	-	TRBV20-1	CSASGRDTQYF	TGCAGTGCTAGCGGGAGGGATACGCAGTATTTT
TRBJ2-7	TRBD2	-	TRBV5-4	CASSLDSGSGNEQYF	TGTGCCAGCAGCTTGGATAGCGGGAGTGGAAACGAGCAGTACTTC
TRBJ1-4	TRBD1	-	TRBV6-5	CASRGTGSYEKLFF	TGTGCCAGCCGAGGGACAGGGTCTTACGAAAAACTGTTTTTT
TRBJ2-1	TRBD2	-	TRBV5-1	CASSQLPFPGTSGGSSYNEQFF	TGCGCCAGCAGCCAACTTCCATTTCCCGGGACTAGCGGGGGAAGCTCCTACAATGAGCAGTTCTTC
TRBJ1-2	-	-	TRBV6-1	CASSTWDWGYGYTF	TGTGCCAGCAGTACCTGGGACTGGGGCTATGGCTACACCTTC
TRBJ2-7	TRBD1	-	TRBV5-1	CASSLEGQGVRDEQYF	TGCGCCAGCAGCTTGGAGGGACAGGGGGTAAGGGACGAGCAGTACTTC
TRBJ2-5	-	-	TRBV6-1	CASKQTVTQETQYF	TGTGCCAGCAAACAGACAGTAACTCAAGAGACCCAGTACTTC
TRBJ1-3	-	few	TRBV30	CAWSVQGTISGNTIYF	TGTGCCTGGAGTGTACAGGGTACAATCTCAGGAAACACCATATATTTT
TRBJ1-1	-	-	TRBV7-9	CSSSLAWGGGTEAFF	TGTTCCAGCAGCTTAGCGTGGGGGGGAGGCACTGAAGCTTTCTTT
TRBJ1-3	TRBD1	-	TRBV7-8	CASSLAQTGPLSGNTIYF	TGTGCCAGCAGCTTAGCCCAGACAGGGCCTCTCTCTGGAAACACCATATATTTT
TRBJ1-1	-	-	TRBV6-5	CASSLVRGNTEAFF	TGTGCCAGCAGCCTGGTAAGGGGAAACACTGAAGCTTTCTTT
TRBJ2-3	TRBD2	once	TRBV27	CASSLRGLVTDTQYF	TGTGCCAGCAGTTTAAGGGGACTAGTGACAGATACGCAGTATTTT
TRBJ2-5	-	few	TRBV7-6	CASSRRAGETQYF	TGTGCCAGCAGCCGAAGAGCGGGAGAGACCCAGTACTTC
TRBJ2-3	-	-	TRBV2	CASSERQGGRGTDTQYF	TGTGCCAGCAGTGAACGTCAAGGCGGTCGAGGCACAGATACGCAGTATTTT
TRBJ1-2	-	-	TRBV7-8	CASSPGVNPGVDGYTF	TGTGCCAGCAGCCCAGGGGTAAACCCCGGGGTGGACGGCTACACCTTC
TRBJ1-3	-	-	TRBV15	CATSRDRSGNTIYF	TGTGCCACCAGCAGAGACAGATCAGGAAACACCATATATTTT
TRBJ2-7	TRBD1	-	TRBV18	CASSPGQGALYEQYF	TGTGCCAGCTCACCGGGACAGGGGGCCCTCTACGAGCAGTACTTC
TRBJ2-1	-	-	TRBV18	CASSPRGARFDEQFF	TGTGCCAGCTCTCCCCGTGGGGCGAGGTTCGATGAGCAGTTCTTC
TRBJ2-7	TRBD1	-	TRBV6-6	CASSRPGQGSHEQYF	TGTGCCTCTTCGCGGCCGGGACAGGGTAGCCACGAGCAGTACTTC
TRBJ2-6	-	-	TRBV6-5	CASREQGSGANVLTF	TGTGCCAGCAGGGAGCAGGGCTCTGGGGCCAACGTCCTGACTTTC
TRBJ2-1	-	-	TRBV21-1	CASSKRAASGRAVNEQFF	TGTGCCAGCAGCAAAAGGGCCGCTAGCGGGAGGGCAGTCAATGAGCAGTTCTTC
TRBJ2-1	-	-	TRBV10-2	CASGLPQGIYNEQFF	TGCGCCAGCGGCCTCCCCCAGGGGATCTACAATGAGCAGTTCTTC
TRBJ1-4	-	-	TRBV4-1	CASSPNQRRSEKLFF	TGCGCCAGCAGCCCGAACCAACGGAGGAGTGAAAAACTGTTTTTT
TRBJ2-3	-	-	TRBV7-2	CASSLVPYRATDTQYF	TGTGCCAGCAGCTTAGTTCCGTACAGGGCTACAGATACGCAGTATTTT
TRBJ2-7	TRBD2	-	TRBV30	CAWSPRLAGLAYEQYF	TGTGCCTGGAGTCCCAGACTAGCGGGTCTTGCCTACGAGCAGTACTTC
TRBJ2-7	-	once	TRBV6-6	CASSYSKTNYEQYF	TGTGCCAGCAGTTACTCGAAGACAAATTACGAGCAGTACTTC
TRBJ1-1	-	-	TRBV25-1	CASREGGARGTEAFF	TGTGCCAGCCGCGAGGGTGGCGCCCGAGGCACTGAAGCTTTCTTT
TRBJ1-5	-	-	TRBV5-4	CASSLAPNQPQHF	TGTGCCAGCAGCTTGGCTCCCAATCAGCCCCAGCATTTT
TRBJ2-7	-	once	TRBV29-1	CSVGGPGRREQYF	TGCAGCGTTGGTGGGCCCGGCCGAAGAGAGCAGTACTTC
TRBJ2-1	TRBD2	-	TRBV6-1	CASSEEASGFYNEQFF	TGTGCCAGCAGTGAAGAGGCTAGCGGGTTCTACAATGAGCAGTTCTTC
TRBJ1-6	-	-	TRBV6-4	CASSDREDSPLHF	TGTGCCAGCAGTGACAGGGAGGATTCACCCCTCCACTTT
TRBJ1-2	-	-	TRBV5-1	CASSLAGGDYGYTF	TGCGCCAGCAGCTTGGCCGGCGGGGACTATGGCTACACCTTC
TRBJ1-1	-	-	TRBV30	CAGRRSGVTEAFF	TGTGCCGGCAGAAGGTCAGGTGTCACTGAAGCTTTCTTT
TRBJ2-5	TRBD2	-	TRBV29-1	CSAGGLAGAPSSGDLQETQYF	TGCAGCGCTGGAGGACTAGCGGGAGCACCTTCAAGTGGGGATCTTCAAGAGACCCAGTACTTC
TRBJ1-1	TRBD1	-	TRBV7-9	CASSPQGGLNTEAFF	TGTGCCAGCAGCCCACAGGGGGGACTGAACACTGAAGCTTTCTTT
TRBJ2-3	TRBD1	-	TRBV19	CASSIDRGADTQYF	TGTGCCAGTAGTATCGACAGGGGAGCAGATACGCAGTATTTT
TRBJ2-2	-	-	TRBV21-1	CASSKAPRTDLTGELFF	TGTGCCAGCAGCAAAGCGCCCAGGACAGACCTCACCGGGGAGCTGTTTTTT
TRBJ1-4	-	few	TRBV6-6	CASSYSSRGEKLFF	TGTGCCAGCAGTTACTCAAGTCGAGGTGAAAAACTGTTTTTT
TRBJ2-7	-	-	TRBV6-5	CASRAGLWGVYEQYF	TGTGCCAGCAGGGCAGGTCTCTGGGGAGTTTACGAGCAGTACTTC
TRBJ2-7	-	-	TRBV30	CAWSYPGLSSYEQYF	TGTGCCTGGAGTTACCCCGGACTGAGCTCCTACGAGCAGTACTTC
TRBJ1-5	TRBD1	-	TRBV7-2	CASSLGQGAYQPQHF	TGTGCCAGCAGCCTCGGACAGGGGGCATATCAGCCCCAGCATTTT
TRBJ2-3	-	-	TRBV18	CASSPPGSGLTDTQYF	TGTGCCAGCTCACCACCGGGGAGCGGATTAACAGATACGCAGTATTTT
TRBJ2-7	TRBD2	-	TRBV19	CASSIGTSGTYEQYF	TGTGCCAGTAGTATAGGTACTAGCGGGACCTACGAGCAGTACTTC
TRBJ2-7	-	-	TRBV2	CASSSERLGSYEQYF	TGTGCCAGCAGCTCGGAGAGGCTCGGGTCCTACGAGCAGTACTTC
TRBJ2-5	-	-	TRBV19	CASSHRSLQETQYF	TGTGCCAGTAGTCACAGGTCCCTCCAAGAGACCCAGTACTTC
TRBJ1-2	-	-	TRBV25-1	CASSGVNYGYTF	TGTGCCAGCAGTGGAGTTAACTATGGCTACACCTTC
TRBJ2-1	TRBD2	-	TRBV2	CASSEGSSTSGLRNEQFF	TGTGCCAGCAGTGAAGGGTCGTCGACTAGCGGGTTGAGGAATGAGCAGTTCTTC
TRBJ1-2	TRBD1	-	TRBV30	CAWSPRADRGYTF	TGTGCCTGGAGTCCACGCGCGGACAGGGGGTACACCTTC
TRBJ2-7	-	few	TRBV7-8	CASSPNSDYRSSYEQYF	TGTGCCAGCAGCCCAAACTCCGACTATAGGAGCTCCTACGAGCAGTACTTC
TRBJ2-5	TRBD2	few	TRBV29-1	CSVRLAGNQETQYF	TGCAGCGTTCGACTAGCGGGGAACCAAGAGACCCAGTACTTC
TRBJ2-5	TRBD2	-	TRBV5-4	CASSPGTSGQETQYF	TGTGCCAGCAGTCCCGGGACTAGCGGCCAAGAGACCCAGTACTTC
TRBJ1-2	TRBD1	-	TRBV27	CASSPRQGRELSNYGYTF	TGTGCCAGCAGTCCCAGACAGGGGCGCGAACTCTCTAACTATGGCTACACCTTC
TRBJ2-1	TRBD2	-	TRBV10-2	CASSEYPGTSVNEQFF	TGCGCCAGCAGTGAGTATCCCGGGACTAGCGTCAATGAGCAGTTCTTC
TRBJ2-7	-	-	TRBV7-9	CASSLPRTDYEQYF	TGTGCCAGCAGCCTTCCCCGGACAGACTACGAGCAGTACTTC
TRBJ2-1	-	-	TRBV11-3	CASSPEVGTTNEQFF	TGTGCCAGCAGCCCCGAGGTGGGTACAACCAATGAGCAGTTCTTC
TRBJ1-1	TRBD1	-	TRBV7-2	CASSSGQGARTEAFF	TGTGCCAGCAGCTCTGGACAGGGGGCGCGGACTGAAGCTTTCTTT
TRBJ2-3	-	-	TRBV6-5	CASSWRLVSTDTQYF	TGTGCCAGCAGTTGGAGACTAGTCAGCACAGATACGCAGTATTTT
TRBJ1-4	-	-	TRBV10-3	CAIRATGDEKLFF	TGTGCCATCCGGGCCACAGGAGATGAAAAACTGTTTTTT